This is a list of T cell receptor beta chains from one sample in a study of graft-versus-host responses after intestinal transplantation. Repertoires were generated with immunoSEQ multiplex PCR, while TCRdb's copy carries only in-frame clones and drops some. The sample shows about 9,100 clones, less than 85% of them seen only once. Sequencing used ileum tissue, obtained around 490 days after intestinal transplant. These receptors were taken from a human patient who received an intestinal transplant, so some T cells may come from the graft donor. The CDR3 runs from the conserved cysteine through the conserved F or W. Fields, in order: J gene, clone size, V gene, D gene, CDR3 DNA, CDR3 protein. D genes are given only for firm matches. Size is stated for part of the rows, as once, few or many counts, or as a class when the clone is expanded.

>TRBJ1-6|.|TRBV12-5|.
TGTGCTAGTGGTTTGGACAGGGTGAGGAATTCACCCCTCCACTTT
CASGLDRVRNSPLHF
>TRBJ2-5|.|TRBV7-9|.
TGTGCCAGCAGCTTCAGCGGGTTCGCAGAGACCCAGTACTTC
CASSFSGFAETQYF
>TRBJ1-1|few|TRBV6-5|.
TGTGCCAGCAGTTACATTCCCTCCTTGCACACTGAAGCTTTCTTT
CASSYIPSLHTEAFF
>TRBJ1-2|.|TRBV30|.
TGTGCGGCTCCCACCCGAGCTGGCTACACCTTC
CAAPTRAGYTF
>TRBJ2-7|.|TRBV29-1|TRBD2
TGCAGCGTTGCGGGGACTAGCGGGTCCTCCTACGAGCAGTACTTC
CSVAGTSGSSYEQYF
>TRBJ2-2|.|TRBV6-5|.
TGTGCCAGCAAAGGAAACACCGGGGAGCTGTTTTTT
CASKGNTGELFF
>TRBJ1-4|.|TRBV27|TRBD1
TGTGCCAGCGGCTCAGCCGGGACAGCTAATGAAAAACTGTTTTTT
CASGSAGTANEKLFF
>TRBJ1-4|.|TRBV18|.
TGTGCCAGCTCAAGGATATCTAATGAAAAACTGTTTTTT
CASSRISNEKLFF
>TRBJ1-6|.|TRBV2|.
TGTGCCAGCAGGTCTGAGGGGGTTGGGAATTCACCCCTCCACTTT
CASRSEGVGNSPLHF
>TRBJ1-4|few|TRBV30|.
TGTGCCTGGACCCGCTTCGGTACCGCAACTAATGAAAAACTGTTTTTT
CAWTRFGTATNEKLFF
>TRBJ2-2|.|TRBV2|.
TGTGCCAGCAGATTTGGGACCCGGAACACCGGGGAGCTGTTTTTT
CASRFGTRNTGELFF
>TRBJ2-3|.|TRBV7-9|.
TGTGCCAGCAGCGCACCGGGACTAGATACGCAGTATTTT
CASSAPGLDTQYF
>TRBJ2-4|.|TRBV2|TRBD2
TGTGCCAGCAGTCTCCCACCGGGACTAGCGGGTGCTCCTGTTGCCAAAAACATTCAGTACTTC
CASSLPPGLAGAPVAKNIQYF
>TRBJ2-1|once|TRBV19|TRBD2
TGTGCCAGTAGTATTAGTCTAGCGGGAGTTCATGAGCAGTTCTTC
CASSISLAGVHEQFF
>TRBJ1-2|.|TRBV5-6|.
TGTGCCAGCAGCTTGAGCCAGGTTCATGGCTACACCTTC
CASSLSQVHGYTF
>TRBJ1-5|once|TRBV6-6|.
TGTGCCAGCACGCCCCCATTGGGGCTTGGCAATCAGCCCCAGCATTTT
CASTPPLGLGNQPQHF
>TRBJ2-3|few|TRBV4-2|.
TGTGCCAGCAGCCAAGCTGGCGGGGACACAGATACGCAGTATTTT
CASSQAGGDTDTQYF
>TRBJ1-5|.|TRBV11-2|.
TGTGCCAGCAGCTCGAACCGGGGTCAGCCCCAGCATTTT
CASSSNRGQPQHF
>TRBJ2-2|.|TRBV6-4|.
TGTGCCAGCAGCGAAGAGCCGGGTTCGGGCGGGGAGCTGTTTTTT
CASSEEPGSGGELFF
>TRBJ2-7|.|TRBV4-3|.
TGCGCCAGCAGCCAAGGACAGGCAGGAGCTCTCCAATACTTC
CASSQGQAGALQYF
>TRBJ1-5|.|TRBV19|.
TGTGCCAGTAGTATATTTTCAGGAGCCAGCAATCAGCCCCAGCATTTT
CASSIFSGASNQPQHF
>TRBJ1-1|.|TRBV7-6|TRBD1
TGTGCCAGCAGCGTCAGGACAGGTGGGGACACTGAAGCTTTCTTT
CASSVRTGGDTEAFF
>TRBJ2-2|few|TRBV6-6|TRBD1
TGTGCCAGCGCGAGAGGGGGCGTCGGGGAGCTGTTTTTT
CASARGGVGELFF
>TRBJ2-5|.|TRBV28|.
TGTGCCAGCAGCTCCGGTTGGGAGACCCAGTACTTC
CASSSGWETQYF
>TRBJ1-5|.|TRBV27|.
TGTGCCAGCAGTTTATCAGGAGGGATGGGGCCCCAGCATTTT
CASSLSGGMGPQHF
>TRBJ1-5|.|TRBV28|.
TGTGCCAGCAGTCGTTTACGAGGGAATCAGCCCCAGCATTTT
CASSRLRGNQPQHF
>TRBJ2-7|.|TRBV6-1|TRBD2
TGTGCCAGCAACTTTGGACTAGCGGGGTTCGAGCAGTACTTC
CASNFGLAGFEQYF
>TRBJ2-3|.|TRBV6-1|.
TGTGCCAGCAGTGCCCCGGTCACAGATACGCAGTATTTT
CASSAPVTDTQYF
>TRBJ2-7|few|TRBV5-1|.
TGCGCCAGCAGCGCTGTGGGATACGAGCAGTACTTC
CASSAVGYEQYF
>TRBJ2-5|once|TRBV5-1|TRBD1
TGCGCCAGCAATACAGGGGGCCAAGAGACCCAGTACTTC
CASNTGGQETQYF
>TRBJ2-1|.|TRBV6-6|TRBD2
TGTGCCAGCAGCTCCGGACTAGCGGGGGCTATTTGGTTCTTC
CASSSGLAGAIWFF
>TRBJ2-7|.|TRBV5-4|.
TGTGCCAGCAGCTCGAGGGGAAACGAGCAGTACTTC
CASSSRGNEQYF
>TRBJ1-2|.|TRBV6-6|TRBD1
TGTGCCAGCAGAAACCCGGGACAGAAAGGCTACACCTTC
CASRNPGQKGYTF
>TRBJ2-1|few|TRBV27|TRBD2
TGTGCCAGCAGCATAGCAAGCGGGAGATCATCCTACAATGAGCAGTTCTTC
CASSIASGRSSYNEQFF
>TRBJ2-5|.|TRBV5-1|.
TGCGCCAGCAGCTTGGCGTTTACTACCTACCAAGAGACCCAGTACTTC
CASSLAFTTYQETQYF
>TRBJ1-5|.|TRBV28|.
TGTGCCAGCACCAGGTTGCGTAGCAATCAGCCCCAGCATTTT
CASTRLRSNQPQHF
>TRBJ1-1|few|TRBV19|.
TGTGCCAGTAAGGACAGTATGAACACTGAAGCTTTCTTT
CASKDSMNTEAFF
>TRBJ1-5|.|TRBV23-1|.
TGCGCCAGCAGTCAATCGGTGGAGGGTATCCAGCCCCAGCATTTT
CASSQSVEGIQPQHF
>TRBJ1-2|once|TRBV7-3|.
TGTGCCAGCAGTCCCGACAGCAACTATGGCTACACCTTC
CASSPDSNYGYTF
>TRBJ1-2|.|TRBV29-1|.
TGCAGCGCCGGCGTATCGGGAGGGGGTTACACCTTC
CSAGVSGGGYTF
>TRBJ2-1|.|TRBV7-9|TRBD1
TGTGCCAGCAGCCTGGGACAGGGGGCAAATGAGCAGTTCTTC
CASSLGQGANEQFF
>TRBJ1-6|.|TRBV6-1|.
TGTGCCAGCAGTGGCGGGGGGAATTCACCCCTCCACTTT
CASSGGGNSPLHF
>TRBJ2-7|.|TRBV27|.
TGTGCCAGCAGTTTTGCGGGGTTGAGCTACGAGCAGTACTTC
CASSFAGLSYEQYF
>TRBJ1-2|few|TRBV11-2|TRBD1
TGTGCCAGCAGCCGGGACAGGGGAACAAACTATGGCTACACCTTC
CASSRDRGTNYGYTF
>TRBJ2-7|.|TRBV14|TRBD1
TGTGCCAGCAGCCCTACAGGGGGACAGCCGATTTACGAGCAGTACTTC
CASSPTGGQPIYEQYF
>TRBJ2-5|.|TRBV27|.
TGTGCCAGCAGCTCGACAGGAGCGAACCAAGAGACCCAGTACTTC
CASSSTGANQETQYF
>TRBJ2-7|.|TRBV11-3|.
TGTGCCAGCAGCTATCGAGGGAGGCCTTTCTATCCCCACGAGCAGTACTTC
CASSYRGRPFYPHEQYF
>TRBJ2-3|.|TRBV7-8|.
TGTGCCAGCAGCCCGAGGAATAGCGGCACAGATACGCAGTATTTT
CASSPRNSGTDTQYF
>TRBJ2-7|.|TRBV5-1|.
TGCGCCAGCAGCTTGGACGGGAGTCTATACGAGCAGTACTTC
CASSLDGSLYEQYF
>TRBJ2-1|.|TRBV11-3|TRBD1
TGTGCCAGCAGCTTGGAACAGGGGGCGTACAATGAGCAGTTCTTC
CASSLEQGAYNEQFF
>TRBJ2-5|.|TRBV4-1|TRBD2
TGCGCCAGCAGCCAAGATGGGGAGGGACTAGCGGAAGAGACCCAGTACTTC
CASSQDGEGLAEETQYF
>TRBJ2-5|.|TRBV10-3|.
TGTGCCATCAGTGGCCCCGAGAGCGCCCAGTACTTC
CAISGPESAQYF
>TRBJ1-1|.|TRBV6-5|.
TGTGCCAGCGCCCGAACATGGCAACAGATGGCTGAAGCTTTCTTT
CASARTWQQMAEAFF
>TRBJ2-7|.|TRBV6-1|.
TGTGCCAGCAGTGCCGACAGGTTCTCCTACGAGCAGTACTTC
CASSADRFSYEQYF
>TRBJ1-1|.|TRBV6-5|.
TGTGCCAGCAGTTACTCGGGGACGGCGAACACTGAAGCTTTCTTT
CASSYSGTANTEAFF
>TRBJ1-4|once|TRBV5-1|.
TGCGCCAGCAGCTTGGGGACCTCAACTAATGAAAAACTGTTTTTT
CASSLGTSTNEKLFF
>TRBJ2-2|.|TRBV7-9|TRBD1
TGTGCCAGCAGCGACAGACAGGGCACCGAGACCGGGGAGCTGTTTTTT
CASSDRQGTETGELFF
>TRBJ2-2|.|TRBV5-1|.
TGCGCCAGCAGCCCCTGGGCAGGGGAGAACACCGGGGAGCTGTTTTTT
CASSPWAGENTGELFF
>TRBJ2-7|.|TRBV11-3|.
TGTGCCAGCAGCTTAGGAAACAGCCCCTACGAGCAGTACTTC
CASSLGNSPYEQYF